A single sample is the source of the 22 T cell receptor beta chains below, sequenced in a study of cytomegalovirus exposure and HLA in healthy donors. It was with 60 Vbeta and 13 Jbeta primers that the PCR ran. Profiled with immunoSEQ multiplex PCR; TCRdb holds only in-frame clones, not every one. There are some 88,000 clones in the sample; about 63% occur only once, and 5% to 6.5% lies in the top ten. Sequences were obtained from PBMCs. These receptors were collected from a woman aged 25 to 39 in good health and CMV-seronegative.

The J gene is TRBJ2-5, the V gene TRBV5-1; 8 bases are a match to TRBD2. Germline assignment: CDR1 SGHRS and CDR2 YFSETQ. CDR3 length: 15 amino acids. V shed 3 bases, J shed 5 bases, and the junction held 9 bases outside the gene matches. The CDR3 DNA sequence: TGCGCCAGCAGCTCCGCCGGGACTAGGGGGGAGACCCAGTACTTC. This codes for CASSSAGTRGETQYF.

The chain carries TRBV19 and TRBJ2-7; 7 bases agree with TRBD2. The CDR3 spans 13 residues. Trimming removed 5 bases from V and 5 bases from J; junction bases left unmatched: 6. CDR1 is LNHDA and CDR2 is SQIVND in the germline V gene (reference sequence). The CDR3 spells CASSSQRGNEQYF. The CDR3 DNA sequence: TGTGCCAGTAGTTCTCAGCGGGGCAACGAGCAGTACTTC.

The V call is TRBV7-9, the J call TRBJ2-5; 7 positions match TRBD1. The J call may be faulty, since TRBJ2-7 better matches the DNA end. Germline loops: CDR1 SEHNR, CDR2 FQNEAQ (reference sequence). This CDR3 comprises 16 residues. The CDR3 sequence: CASSSRTGRAIYEQYF. As DNA, the CDR3 is TGTGCCAGCAGCTCCCGGACAGGCAGGGCGATCTACGAGCAGTACTTC.

This clone was seen only a few times. V gene TRBV19 combines with J gene TRBJ2-2; 8 bases align to TRBD2. Germline values: CDR1 LNHDA, CDR2 SQIVND (reference sequence). CDR3 length: 15 amino acids. J lost 6 bases, V lost 5 bases, and 8 bases had no gene match. CDR3 sequence reads: CASSGGERGPGELFF. CDR3 nucleotide sequence: TGTGCCAGTAGTGGGGGCGAGCGGGGGCCCGGGGAGCTGTTTTTT.

This chain links TRBV18 with TRBJ2-7, with 8 nucleotides matching TRBD1. Germline trimming cut 5 bases from V and 4 bases from J; bases unmatched to any gene: 13. Germline V gene lookup returns CDR1 KGHSH and CDR2 LQKENI. This CDR3 comprises 16 residues. CDR3 DNA sequence: TGTGCCAGCTCATCAGGAGGACAGGGACTCCCATACGAGCAGTACTTC. As protein: CASSSGGQGLPYEQYF.

There are a few counts of this clone. The chain is built from TRBV10-3 and TRBJ1-4; no clear D gene. Germline V lookup: CDR1 ENHRY, CDR2 SYGVKD. This CDR3 spans 13 amino acids. With 6 bases removed from V and 5 bases from J, the gap between germline ends came to 10 bases. As DNA, the CDR3 is TGTGCCATCAGCTATAAAGAGAATGAAAAACTGTTTTTT. It yields the protein CAISYKENEKLFF.

The CDR3 spells CASSSLPGQEQFF. CDR3 DNA sequence: TGTGCCAGCAGTTCGTTACCGGGACAAGAGCAGTTCTTC. This chain links TRBV28 with TRBJ2-1; a weak D match, TRBD1 (6 bases). Trimming stripped 4 bases from V and 10 bases from J, with 14 bases between. The CDR3 length is 13 residues. CDR1 is MDHEN and CDR2 is SYDVKM in the germline V gene.

This rearrangement joins TRBV11-2 to TRBJ1-3; D unclear. Trimming removed 2 bases at V and 1 base at J, with 9 bases between. CDR3 length equals 15 residues. The germline V gene has CDR1 SGHAT and CDR2 FQNNGV. The CDR3 spells CASSLSGVSGNTIYF. The CDR3 DNA reads TGTGCCAGCAGCTTATCCGGAGTTTCTGGAAACACCATATATTTT. The full variable domain, with the rest looked up from reference TRBV11-2 and TRBJ1-3, is EAGVAQSPRYKIIEKRQSVAFWCNPISGHATLYWYQQILGQGPKLLIQFQNNGVVDDSQLPKDRFSAERLKGVDSTLKIQPAKLEDSAVYLCASSLSGVSGNTIYFGEGSWLTVV.

V usage is TRBV19 and J usage is TRBJ2-7; D might be TRBD2 (5 bases). The germline V gene encodes CDR1 LNHDA and CDR2 SQIVND (reference sequence). This CDR3 region has 12 residues. Trimming took off 4 bases at V and 3 bases at J, with 7 bases between the two ends. The CDR3: CASSSGYYEQYF. CDR3 coding DNA: TGTGCCAGTAGTAGCGGGTACTACGAGCAGTACTTC. Complete variable domain (other parts from reference TRBV19 and TRBJ2-7): DGGITQSPKYLFRKEGQNVTLSCEQNLNHDAMYWYRQDPGQGLRLIYYSQIVNDFQKGDIAEGYSVSREKKESFPLTVTSAQKNPTAFYLCASSSGYYEQYFGPGTRLTVT.

The chain employs TRBV5-6 and TRBJ1-1; TRBD1 might be the D (5 bases). CDR3 length equals 15 residues. Germline CDR1 and CDR2: SGHDT and YYEEEE. With 4 bases removed from V and 5 bases from J, the gap between germline ends came to 18 bases. CDR3 DNA: TGTGCCAGCAGCGTATTAACAGGTGGACGAACTGAAGCTTTCTTT. This gives the protein CASSVLTGGRTEAFF.

This clone turned up a few times. The chain carries TRBV5-1 and TRBJ1-1; D gene unclear. This CDR3 has 12 residues. Germline loops: CDR1 SGHRS, CDR2 YFSETQ. V lost 3 bases, J lost 11 bases, and 14 bases lay in between. The CDR3 region has the DNA TGCGCCAGCAGCTACGACGAGGGTAAGGCTTTCTTT. Translated, it gives CASSYDEGKAFF.

This clone was picked up a small number of times. The J gene is TRBJ2-5, the V gene TRBV7-7; D not resolved. The CDR3 spans 14 residues. CDR1 is SSHAT and CDR2 is FNYEAQ in the germline V gene (reference sequence). Trimming took 3 bases from V and 0 from J, leaving 8 bases between them. The CDR3 nucleotides read TGTGCCAGCAGCTTGGGCAGGTACCAAGAGACCCAGTACTTC. This sequence encodes CASSLGRYQETQYF.

J is TRBJ2-5 and V is TRBV5-5; 9 bases map to TRBD2. V lost 0 bases to trimming and J lost 3 bases; unmatched junction nucleotides: 9. The CDR3 runs to 17 residues. Germline V gives CDR1 SGHKS, CDR2 YYEKEE (reference sequence). The CDR3 nucleotides are TGTGCCAGCAGCTTGGGAGTGGGGCTAGCGGGAAAAGAGACCCAGTACTTC. Residues: CASSLGVGLAGKETQYF.

This clone has only a few counts. CDR3 nucleotide sequence: TGTGCCAGCAGAGAGGGGGTAGATTCACCCCTCCACTTT. Amino acids: CASREGVDSPLHF. V and J are TRBV6-5 and TRBJ1-6; TRBD1 might be the D (6 bases). The CDR3 is made up of 13 amino acids. Trimming cost V 6 bases and J 8 bases, with 11 bases left between them. CDR1 is MNHEY and CDR2 is SVGAGI in the germline V gene.

The chain uses TRBV7-2 and TRBJ1-4; D unclear. There are 14 residues in the CDR3. The ends were cut back, 0 bases at V and 5 bases at J, with 7 bases in the middle. The germline V gene encodes CDR1 SGHTA and CDR2 FQGNSA. CDR3 coding DNA: TGTGCCAGCAGCTTAGCGAATACAAATGAAAAACTGTTTTTT. Amino acids: CASSLANTNEKLFF.

This chain connects TRBV27 to TRBJ1-2; TRBD1 is a possible D gene (5 bases). Trimming shortened V by 0 bases and J by 5 bases, and 13 bases separated the two germline ends. This CDR3 is 15 amino acids long. CDR1 and CDR2 from the germline V gene are MNHEY and SMNVEV (reference sequence). CDR3 DNA sequence: TGTGCCAGCAGTTTATCGGTAGGGGCAAATTATGGCTACACCTTC. Translated, it gives CASSLSVGANYGYTF.

The V call is TRBV19, the J call TRBJ1-4; 8 nucleotides agree with TRBD1. This CDR3 spans 15 amino acids. Germline trimming cut 7 bases from V and 4 bases from J; bases unmatched to any gene: 8. Germline V gene sequence: CDR1 LNHDA, CDR2 SQIVND (reference sequence). The CDR3: CASNRGDRRNEKLFF. For the CDR3, the DNA is TGTGCCAGTAACAGGGGGGACCGCCGTAATGAAAAACTGTTTTTT.

This chain connects TRBV4-3 to TRBJ1-5; maybe TRBD1 (5 bases). Looked up from germline, CDR1 is LGHNA and CDR2 is YSLEER. Deletions cut 0 bases from V and 7 bases from J, with 13 bases between. This CDR3 region has 15 residues. The DNA for the CDR3 is TGCGCCAGCAGCCAAGATAATGGGGGGGTCCAGCCCCAGCATTTT. As protein: CASSQDNGGVQPQHF.

There are a few counts of this clone. The V call is TRBV10-3, the J call TRBJ1-1; 8 bases are shared with TRBD1. CDR1 and CDR2 from the germline V gene are ENHRY and SYGVKD. The CDR3 is made up of 14 amino acids. J gave up 5 bases and V 3 bases, and 5 bases lay outside the gene matches. The DNA for the CDR3 is TGTGCCATCAGTGAACGCGGACAGGGTACTGAAGCTTTCTTT. It translates to CAISERGQGTEAFF.

The V call is TRBV4-1, the J call TRBJ1-2, with a tentative D call TRBD1 (6 bases). Germline V lookup: CDR1 MGHRA, CDR2 YSYEKL. The CDR3 extends over 13 amino acids. V lost 3 bases and J 6 bases, leaving 11 bases between the germline ends. Here the CDR3 reads CASSHRQEHGYTF. In DNA, the CDR3 is TGCGCCAGCAGCCACAGACAGGAGCATGGCTACACCTTC.

The CDR3 DNA sequence: TGTGCCAGCAGTGAAGGCGGGGAAGGTTACGAGCAGTACTTC. Translation: CASSEGGEGYEQYF. The rearrangement joins TRBV2 to TRBJ2-7; tentatively, D is TRBD2 (6 bases). Looked up from germline, CDR1 is SNHLY and CDR2 is FYNNEI. V was pared by 1 base and J by 4 bases, with 11 bases between. The CDR3 consists of 14 residues. The whole variable domain, remainder taken from reference TRBV2 and TRBJ2-7, is EPEVTQTPSHQVTQMGQEVILRCVPISNHLYFYWYRQILGQKVEFLVSFYNNEISEKSEIFDDQFSVERPDGSNFTLKIRSTKLEDSAMYFCASSEGGEGYEQYFGPGTRLTVT.

The V gene is TRBV7-2, the J gene TRBJ1-2, with D possibly matching TRBD1 (5 bases). V lost 5 bases and J lost 6, with 22 bases in between. The CDR3 runs 16 residues. Germline values: CDR1 SGHTA, CDR2 FQGNSA. CDR3 nucleotide sequence: TGTGCCAGCAGCCCTATGTCCGGTTGGGGCCAGGATGGCTACACCTTC. Protein sequence: CASSPMSGWGQDGYTF.